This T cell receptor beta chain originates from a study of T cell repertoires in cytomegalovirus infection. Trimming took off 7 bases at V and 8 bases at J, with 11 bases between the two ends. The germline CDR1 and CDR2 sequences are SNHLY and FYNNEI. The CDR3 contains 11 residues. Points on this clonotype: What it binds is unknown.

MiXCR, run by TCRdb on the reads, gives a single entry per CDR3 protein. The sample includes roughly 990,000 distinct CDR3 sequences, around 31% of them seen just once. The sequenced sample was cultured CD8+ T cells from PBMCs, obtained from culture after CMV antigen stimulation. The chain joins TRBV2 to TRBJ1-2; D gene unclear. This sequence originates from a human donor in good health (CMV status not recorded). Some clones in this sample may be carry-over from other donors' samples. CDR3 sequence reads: CASMGLEGYTF. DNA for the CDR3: TGTGCCAGCATGGGATTGGAGGGCTACACCTTC. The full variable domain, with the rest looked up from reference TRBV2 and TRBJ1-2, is EPEVTQTPSHQVTQMGQEVILRCVPISNHLYFYWYRQILGQKVEFLVSFYNNEISEKSEIFDDQFSVERPDGSNFTLKIRSTKLEDSAMYFCASMGLEGYTFGSGTRLTVV.